Only a few counts were recorded for the clone carrying this T cell receptor (beta chain). Its antigen is unknown. Indicated treatment: oral pan-JAK inhibitor, 5-10 mg twice daily. The data derive from a study of CD8+ T cells in alopecia areata. Study in general: Patients received oral tofacitinib, 5 to 10 mg twice daily, for moderate-to-severe alopecia areata. General observations from the study: Persistence of many expanded lesional clones was seen in scalp and blood during tofacitinib. Because of a solitary nonresponder, the connection of baseline CD8+ expansion to response stays uncertain.

V lost 0 bases to trimming and J lost 8 bases, with 9 bases between them. This CDR3 has 13 residues. Germline CDR1 and CDR2: SGHRS and YFSETQ. RNA extraction and reverse transcription yielded cDNA as sequencing template. Assay: immunoSEQ multiplex PCR; the TCRdb copy retains only in-frame clones and omits some. The sample contains over 150,000 clones, 60% to 70% of which appear only once. Source: CD4+ T cells sorted from blood, taken at week 4, from a patient treated with tofacitinib. The V gene is TRBV5-1, the J gene TRBJ2-1; D not resolved. The sequence was obtained from a human donor with alopecia areata. In DNA form, the CDR3 reads TGCGCCAGCAGCTTGGTTAGTAGGTATGAGCAGTTCTTC. As protein: CASSLVSRYEQFF.